This paragraph reports one T cell receptor (beta chain). Its antigen is as yet unknown. The data belong to a study of shared clonotypes between healthy human individuals. Turning to the study itself: The composition of the donors was a couple of women and a few men aged 18 to 49. The study, taken as a whole, reports: Owing to a small donor count, the genetic and exposure-history diversity represented was limited. Approximately 5.1% was the fraction of naive CD4 clonotypes found shared across several donors.

Measured with immunoSEQ multiplex PCR; TCRdb has only the in-frame clones, and not every one. Among approximately 2.3 million clones listed, 93% were seen once. This receptor was taken from a man younger than 35 in good health. Some clones in this sample may be carry-over from other donors' samples. The sequencing sample was made of naive CD4+ T cells from PBMCs. Subset noted: CD45RA+ positively selected.

CDR3: CASSPHTTGANVLTF. The CDR3 nucleotides are TGTGCCAGCAGCCCCCACACCACTGGGGCCAACGTCCTGACTTTC. The chain is built from TRBV7-9 and TRBJ2-6; D is undetermined. V was trimmed by 5 bases and J by 2 bases, leaving 10 bases between them. The length of the CDR3 is 15 residues. The germline V gene has CDR1 SEHNR and CDR2 FQNEAQ (reference sequence).